The sequence of this T cell receptor (beta chain) was determined in a study of T cells in Graves' hyperthyroidism and ophthalmopathy. Regarding the study as a whole: Most thyroid clonotypes expanded above 0.001 were also detected in blood. The model identified upcoming ophthalmopathy a median approximately 6.5 months ahead of onset.

The investigators amplified TCR beta CDR3 regions from RNA transcripts. Using the HTBI primer set, a first-round RT-PCR was run on the TCR CDR3. TCRdb redid the calling of the multiplex PCR reads with MiXCR, one entry per CDR3 protein. The sample yields about 290,000 distinct CDR3 sequences, 13% seen once. This clonotype occurred many times. What it binds is not known. This clonotype was obtained from a woman in her thirties with Graves' hyperthyroidism that later progressed to Graves' ophthalmopathy. Sample: blood.

The CDR3: CAWKGRETQYF. In DNA form, the CDR3 reads TGTGCCTGGAAGGGCAGGGAAACCCAGTACTTC. The gene calls are TRBV30 and TRBJ2-5; possibly TRBD1 for D (5 bases). The length of the CDR3 is 11 residues. Germline V gene sequence: CDR1 GTSNPN, CDR2 SVGIG (reference sequence). V was trimmed by 4 bases and J by 8 bases, leaving 11 bases between them.